One and the same sample provided the 20 T cell receptor beta chains below, sequenced in a study of cytomegalovirus exposure and HLA in healthy donors. Amplification used 60 Vbeta primers and 13 Jbeta primers. TCRdb keeps only in-frame clones here, not all; method: immunoSEQ multiplex PCR. This table has some 190,000 clones, around 86% appearing once. The sequenced material came from PBMCs. These receptors came from a man under 40 in good health and CMV-seronegative.

The rearrangement uses TRBV2 and TRBJ2-2; D remains unclear. The CDR3 has 15 residues. Germline V gene data show CDR1 as SNHLY and CDR2 as FYNNEI. The V end lost 2 bases, the J end lost 0 bases, and 7 bases lay between the germline ends. In DNA form, the CDR3 reads TGTGCCAGCAGTGAATGGCAGGCGAACACCGGGGAGCTGTTTTTT. Its protein is CASSEWQANTGELFF.

This clone was recorded once. The V call is TRBV28, the J call TRBJ1-2; no firm D call. The CDR3 contains 13 residues. V dropped 8 bases and J dropped 0 bases, with 10 bases sitting between them. Germline CDR1 and CDR2: MDHEN and SYDVKM. The CDR3 loop is CASYLGPNYGYTF. The CDR3 DNA reads TGTGCCAGCTACCTAGGCCCTAACTATGGCTACACCTTC.

The chain recombines TRBV5-1 with TRBJ1-5, with D possibly matching TRBD1 (5 bases). The V gene's germline CDR1 is SGHRS and CDR2 YFSETQ. The CDR3 covers 14 residues. V gave up 4 bases and J gave up 3 bases, with 11 bases separating them. The CDR3 region has the DNA TGCGCCAGCAGCCCGGGGGTTAACAATCAGCCCCAGCATTTT. Its translation: CASSPGVNNQPQHF.

This chain uses TRBV29-1 with TRBJ2-1, with 11 nucleotides matching TRBD2. CDR1 is SQVTM, CDR2 ANQGSEA, per germline. The V segment lost 7 bases and the J segment 7 bases; nucleotides outside the gene matches: 21. The CDR3 consists of 18 residues. The CDR3: CSATSGLLAGGPGNEQFF. The CDR3 nucleotides are TGCAGCGCCACATCAGGCCTGTTAGCGGGAGGGCCGGGGAATGAGCAGTTCTTC.

The chain joins TRBV27 to TRBJ2-3, with 7 bases matching TRBD2. Germline loops: CDR1 MNHEY, CDR2 SMNVEV (reference sequence). Trimming cost V 2 bases and J 4 bases; bases outside gene matches: 3. CDR3 size: 14 residues. The CDR3 here is CASSLGRVADTQYF. The CDR3 DNA sequence: TGTGCCAGCAGTTTAGGGAGGGTGGCAGATACGCAGTATTTT.

This rearrangement joins TRBV5-1 to TRBJ2-7; 8 bases agree with TRBD2. CDR3 size: 14 residues. Per the germline V gene, CDR1 is SGHRS and CDR2 is YFSETQ. Trimming removed 1 base from V and 5 bases from J; junction bases left unmatched: 5. CDR3 nucleotides: TGCGCCAGCAGCTTGTCCAGCGGGAGAGACGAGCAGTACTTC. The encoded protein is CASSLSSGRDEQYF.

The V call is TRBV11-2, the J call TRBJ2-1; 8 nucleotides align to TRBD1. The germline gives CDR1 SGHAT, CDR2 FQNNGV. The CDR3 is 15 amino acids. V shed 4 bases and J 4 bases; nucleotides not matched to a gene: 6. The CDR3 protein is CASSWGDRQYNEQFF. The CDR3, as DNA: TGTGCCAGCAGCTGGGGGGACAGGCAATACAATGAGCAGTTCTTC.

The chain links TRBV5-4 to TRBJ1-1; 7 bases are a match to TRBD1. Germline V CDR1 and CDR2: SGHNT, YYREEE (reference sequence). The junction had 5 bases not matched to a gene; V was cut back by 0 bases and J by 0 bases. There are 16 residues in the CDR3. The CDR3 region has the DNA TGTGCCAGCAGCTTGGGGGGACAGCAGATGAACACTGAAGCTTTCTTT. It specifies CASSLGGQQMNTEAFF.

The chain has TRBV6-5 and TRBJ1-1; 8 nucleotides align to TRBD1. Germline CDR1 reads MNHEY; CDR2 reads SVGAGI. The CDR3 covers 14 residues. V shed 6 bases and J 0 bases; nucleotides not matched to a gene: 3. CDR3 in DNA: TGTGCCAGCAGGCTGACAGGGGTGAACACTGAAGCTTTCTTT. Encoded protein: CASRLTGVNTEAFF.

This clone was seen only a few times. The V gene is TRBV5-4, the J gene TRBJ1-4; no firm D call. Between the trimmed V and J ends, which lost 4 bases and 7 bases, there was a span of 14 bases. This CDR3 is 14 amino acids long. The germline gives CDR1 SGHNT, CDR2 YYREEE (reference sequence). CDR3 nucleotide sequence: TGTGCCAGCAGCCCTGAGCGGAATCCTGAAAAACTGTTTTTT. Translation gives CASSPERNPEKLFF. The whole variable domain, filled in from reference TRBV5-4 and TRBJ1-4, reads ETGVTQSPTHLIKTRGQQVTLRCSSQSGHNTVSWYQQALGQGPQFIFQYYREEENGRGNFPPRFSGLQFPNYSSELNVNALELDDSALYLCASSPERNPEKLFFGSGTQLSVL.

This clone was picked up one time. CDR3 amino acids: CSVNDRDYGYTF. The CDR3 coding sequence is TGCAGCGTAAACGACAGAGATTATGGCTACACCTTC. The chain employs TRBV29-1 and TRBJ1-2, with D tentatively TRBD1 (5 bases). This CDR3 is built from 12 residues. The germline gives CDR1 SQVTM, CDR2 ANQGSEA. The ends were cut back, 6 bases at V and 5 bases at J, with 13 bases in the middle. Together with reference TRBV29-1 and TRBJ1-2, the CDR3 gives the full variable domain: SAVISQKPSRDICQRGTSLTIQCQVDSQVTMMFWYRQQPGQSLTLIATANQGSEATYESGFVIDKFPISRPNLTFSTLTVSNMSPEDSSIYLCSVNDRDYGYTFGSGTRLTVV.

This clone has more than one count but fewer than ten. J is TRBJ1-1 and V is TRBV19; maybe TRBD1 (6 bases). The germline V and J ends were trimmed by 9 bases and 0 bases, with 11 bases remaining between them. The CDR3 is 13 amino acids. Per germline, CDR1 LNHDA and CDR2 SQIVND (reference sequence). Here the CDR3 reads CASRGSMNTEAFF. CDR3 nucleotide sequence: TGTGCCAGCAGGGGCTCAATGAACACTGAAGCTTTCTTT.

This rearrangement joins TRBV5-1 to TRBJ2-7, with 7 bases fitting TRBD2. The CDR3 is made up of 15 amino acids. Germline values: CDR1 SGHRS, CDR2 YFSETQ. J was trimmed by 7 bases and V by 1 base; bases with no gene match: 11. CDR3 coding DNA: TGCGCCAGCAGCTTGATAGCGGGTGCGGCTGGGGAGCAGTACTTC. This translates into CASSLIAGAAGEQYF.

J is TRBJ2-5 and V is TRBV7-9; 8 nucleotides agree with TRBD2. Germline CDR1 SEHNR, CDR2 FQNEAQ (reference sequence). The CDR3 has 14 residues. The J segment lost 5 bases and the V segment lost 4 bases, leaving 6 bases of the junction unmatched. The CDR3 region is CASSYLAGTETQYF. The CDR3 DNA is TGTGCCAGCAGCTATCTAGCGGGCACGGAGACCCAGTACTTC.

This clone was recorded only once. The genes are TRBV5-1 and TRBJ2-6, with unresolved D. The ends were cut back, 0 bases at V and 4 bases at J, with 8 bases in the middle. The CDR3 runs 15 residues. The V gene's germline CDR1 is SGHRS and CDR2 YFSETQ. The CDR3 DNA reads TGCGCCAGCAGCTTGGGCGCGTCCGGGGCCAACGTCCTGACTTTC. It yields the protein CASSLGASGANVLTF. The variable domain in full, with the rest retrieved from reference TRBV5-1 and TRBJ2-6, is KAGVTQTPRYLIKTRGQQVTLSCSPISGHRSVSWYQQTPGQGLQFLFEYFSETQRNKGNFPGRFSGRQFSNSRSEMNVSTLELGDSALYLCASSLGASGANVLTFGAGSRLTVL.

This chain joins TRBV9 and TRBJ1-4, with 11 nucleotides matching TRBD1. The germline V gene has CDR1 SGDLS and CDR2 YYNGEE. The CDR3 extends over 15 amino acids. The V and J ends lost 4 bases and 10 bases, in that order; junction bases with no gene match: 9. DNA for the CDR3: TGTGCCAGCAGCCTAGGGACAGGGGGTGTCGGAAAACTGTTTTTT. It codes for CASSLGTGGVGKLFF.

The rearrangement uses TRBV4-1 and TRBJ2-7; no definite D call. This CDR3 contains 13 residues. The germline V gene has CDR1 MGHRA and CDR2 YSYEKL. V lost 1 base to trimming and J lost 6 bases, with 10 bases between them. CDR3 DNA sequence: TGCGCCAGCAGCCAAGGGTTAGCAGTCGAGCAGTACTTC. It encodes CASSQGLAVEQYF.

This clone was seen a single time. The V and J genes are TRBV7-2 and TRBJ2-5; 7 bases map to TRBD1. Matching the DNA end better, TRBJ2-7 makes the J call doubtful. Germline loops: CDR1 SGHTA, CDR2 FQGNSA. This CDR3 has 15 amino acids. The CDR3 loop is CASSLERGRSYEQYF. The CDR3 DNA follows: TGTGCCAGCAGCTTAGAGAGGGGGCGTTCCTACGAGCAGTACTTC.

The chain has TRBV19 and TRBJ1-2; D is uncertain. The CDR3 covers 14 residues. Germline CDR1 reads LNHDA; CDR2 reads SQIVND (reference sequence). V lost 5 bases and J 4 bases, leaving 14 bases between the germline ends. CDR3 in DNA: TGTGCCAGTAGTCTGGGGAACCGGGGCTATGGCTACACCTTC. The encoded protein is CASSLGNRGYGYTF.

The chain uses TRBV14 and TRBJ2-5, with D tentatively TRBD2 (6 bases). Deletions cut 4 bases from V and 4 bases from J, with 10 bases between. The CDR3 spans 13 residues. Germline CDR1 SGHDN, CDR2 FVKESK. The chain's CDR3 is CASSPVAAETQYF. The DNA for the CDR3 is TGTGCCAGCAGCCCCGTAGCGGCAGAGACCCAGTACTTC.